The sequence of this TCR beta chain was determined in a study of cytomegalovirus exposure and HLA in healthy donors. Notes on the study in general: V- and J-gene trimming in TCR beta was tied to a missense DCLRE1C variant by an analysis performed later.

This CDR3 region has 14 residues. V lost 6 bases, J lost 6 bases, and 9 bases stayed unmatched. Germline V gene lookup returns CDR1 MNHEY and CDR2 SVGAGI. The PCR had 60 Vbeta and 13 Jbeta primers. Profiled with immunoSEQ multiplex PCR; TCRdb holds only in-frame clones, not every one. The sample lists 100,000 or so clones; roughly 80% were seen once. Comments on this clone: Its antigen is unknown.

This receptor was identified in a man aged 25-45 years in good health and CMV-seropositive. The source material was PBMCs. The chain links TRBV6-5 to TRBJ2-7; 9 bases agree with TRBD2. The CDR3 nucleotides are TGTGCCAGCAGCTCGGCGGGGGGGCCTAGCGAGCAGTACTTC. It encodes CASSSAGGPSEQYF.